These 23 T cell receptor beta chains share one sample of origin, sequenced in a study of blood T cell repertoires in COVID-19. Here immunoSEQ multiplex PCR was the method, and the copy in TCRdb shows in-frame clones only, minus some. The data contain 260,000 or so clones, 75% to 90% of them singletons. The sample was peripheral blood. These receptor sequences come from a human donor in a cohort sampled during active COVID-19.

The chain joins TRBV3-1 (or the pseudogene TRBV3-2) to TRBJ1-4, with D possibly being TRBD1 (5 bases). V lost 3 bases, J lost 3 bases, and 8 bases lay in between. Germline-derived CDR1 and CDR2 are LGHDT and YNNKEL (reference sequence). The CDR3 has 14 residues. The CDR3 DNA sequence: TGTGCCAGCAGCCAGGGGGGAGCTAATGAAAAACTGTTTTTT. Its translation: CASSQGGANEKLFF.

Only a few counts were recorded for this clone. The gene calls are TRBV11-1 and TRBJ2-1, with 9 nucleotides matching TRBD2. CDR1 SGHAT and CDR2 FQDESV come from the germline V gene (reference sequence). This CDR3 region has 15 residues. After removal of 4 bases from V and 9 bases from J, the junction contained 10 bases not matched to a gene. In DNA, the CDR3 is TGTGCCAGCAGCTCCCGAGCGGGAGGACGGGTTGAGCAGTTCTTC. Protein sequence: CASSSRAGGRVEQFF.

The gene calls are TRBV7-2 and TRBJ2-1, with 9 bases matching TRBD2. This CDR3 comprises 19 residues. J lost 0 bases, V lost 4 bases, and 13 bases had no gene match. Per the germline V gene, CDR1 is SGHTA and CDR2 is FQGNSA. CDR3 amino acids: CASSSPGSGGTSSYNEQFF. The CDR3 DNA sequence: TGTGCCAGCAGCTCCCCCGGTAGCGGGGGTACTAGCTCCTACAATGAGCAGTTCTTC.

The rearrangement links TRBV6-2 or TRBV6-3 to TRBJ2-1, with 10 bases matching TRBD2. Unmatched junction bases numbered 5, after V lost 2 bases and J lost 4 bases. The CDR3 contains 16 residues. Germline V lookup: CDR1 MNHEY, CDR2 SVGEGT. This CDR3 is CASSYPPSGGYNEQFF. CDR3 nucleotide sequence: TGTGCCAGCAGTTACCCCCCTAGCGGGGGTTACAATGAGCAGTTCTTC.

The V gene is TRBV19, the J gene TRBJ2-2; D perhaps matches TRBD2 (7 bases). Germline CDR1 is LNHDA and CDR2 is SQIVND (reference sequence). The CDR3 spans 16 residues. The germline V and J ends were trimmed by 5 bases and 7 bases, with 20 bases remaining between them. Here the CDR3 DNA reads TGTGCCAGTAGTCAAGACCGGAGGGGGAGGGACGGGGAGCTGTTTTTT. Its translation: CASSQDRRGRDGELFF.

The chain employs TRBV24-1 and TRBJ1-2; a possible D gene is TRBD1 (6 bases). The CDR3 contains 17 residues. Germline CDR1 KGHDR, CDR2 SFDVKD. Trimming pared 3 bases from V and 6 bases from J, leaving 22 bases between. DNA of the CDR3: TGTGCCACCAGTGATCATTCCCCCAGGACAGCCCCGGATGGCTACACCTTC. It codes for CATSDHSPRTAPDGYTF.

DNA for the CDR3: TGTGCCAGCAGTTACGGGTATTCATACTCCTACAATGAGCAGTTCTTC. Residues: CASSYGYSYSYNEQFF. The chain couples TRBV27 to TRBJ2-1; D call uncertain. CDR3 length: 16 residues. Germline V gene data show CDR1 as MNHEY and CDR2 as SMNVEV (reference sequence). Trimming took off 4 bases at V and 0 bases at J, with 13 bases between the two ends.

The chain recombines TRBV7-2 with TRBJ2-5, with D possibly being TRBD1 (5 bases). The V end was cut by 5 bases, the J end by 4 bases, with 17 bases between. The CDR3 consists of 15 residues. Per germline, CDR1 SGHTA and CDR2 FQGNSA. CDR3 DNA sequence: TGTGCCAGCAGCGACCGTTGGGGCTCGGGAGAGACCCAGTACTTC. This codes for CASSDRWGSGETQYF.

The chain uses TRBV9 and TRBJ2-5, with D maybe TRBD2 (5 bases). Between the trimmed V and J ends, which lost 4 bases and 5 bases, there was a span of 18 bases. The CDR3 totals 15 residues. Per germline, CDR1 SGDLS and CDR2 YYNGEE. The CDR3 protein is CASSPNTLGSETQYF. The DNA of the CDR3 is TGTGCCAGCAGCCCGAACACACTAGGGTCGGAGACCCAGTACTTC.

The chain joins TRBV7-2 to TRBJ1-5; D gene uncertain. The CDR3 length is 15 residues. The V and J ends lost 6 bases and 0 bases respectively, with 12 bases between them. Germline V lookup: CDR1 SGHTA, CDR2 FQGNSA. The CDR3 loop reads CASRVQDHSNQPQHF. The CDR3 DNA follows: TGTGCCAGCAGGGTCCAGGATCATAGCAATCAGCCCCAGCATTTT. The full variable domain, its missing parts supplied by reference TRBV7-2 and TRBJ1-5, is GAGVSQSPSNKVTEKGKDVELRCDPISGHTALYWYRQSLGQGLEFLIYFQGNSAPDKSGLPSDRFSAERTGGSVSTLTIQRTQQEDSAVYLCASRVQDHSNQPQHFGDGTRLSIL.

V is TRBV15 and J is TRBJ1-2; a weak D match, TRBD1 (5 bases). This CDR3 has 16 residues. Trimming left V 5 bases short and J 0 bases short, with 16 bases between. The germline V gene has CDR1 LNHNV and CDR2 YYDKDF (reference sequence). Here the CDR3 DNA reads TGTGCCACCAGCTTGGGGGGAGGTATAACTAACTATGGCTACACCTTC. It specifies CATSLGGGITNYGYTF.

The CDR3 protein is CASTKLAAGELFF. DNA for the CDR3: TGTGCCAGTACAAAACTAGCGGCCGGGGAGCTGTTTTTT. V is TRBV2 and J is TRBJ2-2; 8 positions agree with TRBD2. Trimming removed 9 bases from V and 6 bases from J; junction bases left unmatched: 6. Germline V lookup: CDR1 SNHLY, CDR2 FYNNEI. This CDR3 comprises 13 residues.

V gene TRBV19 combines with J gene TRBJ2-2, with D perhaps matching TRBD2 (5 bases). V shed 7 bases and J shed 6 bases, with 15 bases lying between them. Germline values: CDR1 LNHDA, CDR2 SQIVND (reference sequence). The CDR3 consists of 14 residues. The CDR3 is CASTEGRFAGELFF. The DNA of the CDR3 is TGTGCCAGTACTGAGGGCAGGTTTGCCGGGGAGCTGTTTTTT.

The V call is TRBV18, the J call TRBJ2-7; D might be TRBD1 (6 bases). Germline V lookup: CDR1 KGHSH, CDR2 LQKENI. With 3 bases removed from V and 7 bases from J, the gap between germline ends came to 13 bases. This CDR3 has 13 residues. The CDR3 sequence: CASSPDRTGEQYF. CDR3 nucleotide sequence: TGTGCCAGCTCACCGGACAGAACGGGGGAGCAGTACTTC. Full variable domain (outside the CDR3, taken from reference TRBV18 and TRBJ2-7): NAGVMQNPRHLVRRRGQEARLRCSPMKGHSHVYWYRQLPEEGLKFMVYLQKENIIDESGMPKERFSAEFPKEGPSILRIQQVVRGDSAAYFCASSPDRTGEQYFGPGTRLTVT.

The chain uses TRBV6-1 and TRBJ1-6; 7 bases line up with TRBD1. Germline loops: CDR1 MNHNS, CDR2 SASEGT. This CDR3 has 16 residues. V was pared by 3 bases and J by 6 bases, with 8 bases of the junction left unmatched. CDR3 DNA sequence: TGTGCCAGCAGTGACTACAGGGGATCGGCTAATTCACCCCTCCACTTT. This sequence encodes CASSDYRGSANSPLHF.

V and J are TRBV24-1 and TRBJ2-5; TRBD1 aligns across 10 bases. The CDR3 consists of 15 residues. V shed 3 bases, J shed 3 bases, and the junction held 3 bases outside the gene matches. The germline gives CDR1 KGHDR, CDR2 SFDVKD. CDR3 region: CATSDGGQGKETQYF. CDR3 sequence (DNA): TGTGCCACCAGTGATGGGGGACAGGGGAAAGAGACCCAGTACTTC.

The chain couples TRBV2 to TRBJ1-2; perhaps TRBD1 as D (5 bases). The CDR3 has 12 residues. V was trimmed by 6 bases and J by 1 base, leaving 6 bases between them. Germline V gene sequence: CDR1 SNHLY, CDR2 FYNNEI. CDR3 coding DNA: TGTGCCAGCAGCCAGGGTAACTATGGCTACACCTTC. It yields the protein CASSQGNYGYTF.

The chain recombines TRBV25-1 with TRBJ2-1; D may be TRBD2 (6 bases). CDR1 and CDR2 from the germline V gene are MGHDK and SYGVNS. CDR3 length: 17 amino acids. Trimming removed 1 base at V and 0 bases at J, with 13 bases between. DNA for the CDR3: TGTGCCAGCAGTGAATTGGGTAGCGGACTCTCCTACAATGAGCAGTTCTTC. It is translated as CASSELGSGLSYNEQFF. Based on the CDR3 plus reference TRBV25-1 and TRBJ2-1, the full variable domain is EADIYQTPRYLVIGTGKKITLECSQTMGHDKMYWYQQDPGMELHLIHYSYGVNSTEKGDLSSESTVSRIRTEHFPLTLESARPSHTSQYLCASSELGSGLSYNEQFFGPGTRLTVL.

The chain recombines TRBV11-2 with TRBJ2-7; the match to TRBD1 covers 8 bases. The CDR3 is 15 amino acids. CDR1 is SGHAT, CDR2 FQNNGV, per germline. With V trimmed by 5 bases and J by 7 bases, 13 bases remained unmatched. The CDR3 region is CASSPTGGILGEQYF. In DNA, the CDR3 is TGTGCCAGCAGCCCAACAGGGGGTATCCTGGGGGAGCAGTACTTC.

The chain uses TRBV11-2 and TRBJ1-1; no definite D call. The V gene lost 3 bases and the J gene lost 1 base, with 9 bases spanning the gap. The CDR3 totals 14 residues. CDR1 and CDR2 from the germline V gene are SGHAT and FQNNGV. CDR3 sequence reads: CASSFSRGNTEAFF. DNA for the CDR3: TGTGCCAGCAGCTTTTCCCGAGGGAACACTGAAGCTTTCTTT.

The V call is TRBV20-1, the J call TRBJ2-5; the D is unclear. The V end was cut by 3 bases, the J end by 4 bases, with 15 bases between. CDR3 length: 14 amino acids. Germline lookup yields CDR1 DFQATT and CDR2 SNEGSKA (reference sequence). The CDR3, as DNA: TGCAGTGCTAGTCCCCTCTGGTTGGCAGAGACCCAGTACTTC. Protein sequence: CSASPLWLAETQYF.

This clone was found once. The V gene is TRBV3-1 (or the pseudogene TRBV3-2), the J gene TRBJ2-2, with TRBD1 matching over 8 bases. CDR1 is LGHDT, CDR2 YNNKEL, per germline (reference sequence). V lost 7 bases and J lost 6; bases outside the gene matches: 10. The CDR3 is made up of 15 amino acids. The CDR3 spells CASTKARGLAGELFF. The CDR3 DNA follows: TGTGCCAGCACCAAAGCCAGGGGGCTCGCCGGGGAGCTGTTTTTT.

V usage is TRBV3-1 (or the pseudogene TRBV3-2) and J usage is TRBJ2-1; D is unclear. Looked up from germline, CDR1 is LGHDT and CDR2 is YNNKEL (reference sequence). The CDR3 spans 13 residues. Trimming left V 1 base short and J 4 bases short, with 5 bases between. CDR3 DNA: TGTGCCAGCAGCCAAGGGCTTTACAATGAGCAGTTCTTC. It encodes CASSQGLYNEQFF.